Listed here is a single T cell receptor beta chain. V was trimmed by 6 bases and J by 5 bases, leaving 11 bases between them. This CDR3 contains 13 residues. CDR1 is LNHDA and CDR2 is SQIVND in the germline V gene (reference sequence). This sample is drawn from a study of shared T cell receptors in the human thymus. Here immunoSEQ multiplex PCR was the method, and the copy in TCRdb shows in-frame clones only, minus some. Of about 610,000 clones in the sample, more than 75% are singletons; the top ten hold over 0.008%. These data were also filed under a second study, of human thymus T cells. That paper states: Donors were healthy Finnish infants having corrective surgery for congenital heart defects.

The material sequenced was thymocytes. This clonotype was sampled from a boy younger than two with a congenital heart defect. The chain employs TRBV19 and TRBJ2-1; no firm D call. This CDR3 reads CASSDGCHNEQFF. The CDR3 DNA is TGTGCCAGTAGCGACGGGTGCCACAATGAGCAGTTCTTC.